This entry lists 30 T cell receptor beta chains sequenced from one sample in a study of CD4 T cells in relation to SARS-CoV-2 and coronaviruses. These receptors' antigens are unknown. CD4+ T cells from unexposed donors were obtained before the COVID-19 pandemic (2011-2018). The cells were cultured for over eight days before CD4+ T cells were isolated. TCRdb's copy holds only in-frame clones and misses some; the assay was immunoSEQ multiplex PCR. This table has approximately 16,000 clones, roughly 71% appearing once. The sequenced material came from CD4+ T cells from PBMCs, cultured in vitro. The receptors stem from a human donor in good health.

V and J are TRBV28 and TRBJ2-1; possible D gene TRBD1, 6 bases. Germline lookup yields CDR1 MDHEN and CDR2 SYDVKM. Trimming left V 5 bases short and J 7 bases short, with 9 bases between. This CDR3 has 12 amino acids. CDR3: CASSTRGNEQFF. The CDR3 region has the DNA TGTGCCAGCAGTACCAGGGGTAATGAGCAGTTCTTC.

The chain uses TRBV24-1 and TRBJ2-1; TRBD2 matches 11 bases. The trim removed 4 bases at V and 10 bases at J, leaving 11 bases unmatched. In germline, CDR1 is KGHDR, CDR2 SFDVKD. This CDR3 has 16 amino acids. The CDR3 DNA reads TGTGCCACCAGTGAACATCCGGCGACTAGCGGGAACGAGCAGTTCTTC. Its translation is CATSEHPATSGNEQFF.

The count of this clone is one. This CDR3 is CASSVEIYLDTQYF. CDR3 coding DNA: TGTGCCAGCAGCGTAGAGATCTACCTAGATACGCAGTATTTT. The chain has TRBV9 and TRBJ2-3; D is undetermined. Germline-derived CDR1 and CDR2 are SGDLS and YYNGEE. V dropped 0 bases and J dropped 5 bases, with 10 bases sitting between them. This CDR3 has 14 residues.

In DNA form, the CDR3 reads TGTGCCAGTAGTATCGTGGGCGGGAGGGAACCCTACGAGCAGTACTTC. Translation: CASSIVGGREPYEQYF. The rearrangement links TRBV19 to TRBJ2-7; TRBD2 agrees at 9 bases. The junction had 8 bases not matched to a gene; V was cut back by 3 bases and J by 2 bases. This CDR3 has 16 residues. CDR1 is LNHDA, CDR2 SQIVND, per germline (reference sequence).

The chain combines TRBV27 with TRBJ2-1; no clear D. The CDR3 has 11 residues. Germline V CDR1 and CDR2: MNHEY, SMNVEV (reference sequence). Trimming shortened V by 6 bases and J by 5 bases, and 5 bases separated the two germline ends. The CDR3 loop is CASRRDNEQFF. CDR3 DNA: TGTGCCAGCAGACGCGACAATGAGCAGTTCTTC.

The chain has TRBV15 and TRBJ2-2; 10 bases map to TRBD2. There are 18 residues in the CDR3. V trimming: 0 bases; J trimming: 6 bases; junction bases outside the gene matches: 10. The germline V gene encodes CDR1 LNHNV and CDR2 YYDKDF (reference sequence). This chain's CDR3 is CATSRDLGGLAGAGELFF. The CDR3 region has the DNA TGTGCCACCAGCAGAGATTTGGGGGGGCTAGCGGGAGCCGGGGAGCTGTTTTTT.

This clone is categorized as large. V gene TRBV4-2 combines with J gene TRBJ1-4; the match to TRBD1 covers 7 bases. The CDR3 runs to 16 residues. The V segment lost 3 bases and the J segment 0 bases; nucleotides outside the gene matches: 4. CDR1 is LGHNA, CDR2 YNFKEQ, per germline. The chain's CDR3 is CASSHADRATNEKLFF. The CDR3 nucleotides are TGTGCCAGCAGCCACGCTGACAGGGCAACTAATGAAAAACTGTTTTTT.

V gene TRBV18 combines with J gene TRBJ2-2; weak D call: TRBD1 (5 bases). The V and J ends lost 3 bases and 1 base respectively, with 6 bases between them. Germline V lookup: CDR1 KGHSH, CDR2 LQKENI. The CDR3 extends over 14 amino acids. This chain's CDR3 is CASSPGQNTGELFF. DNA of the CDR3: TGTGCCAGCTCACCTGGACAGAACACCGGGGAGCTGTTTTTT.

This chain links TRBV5-1 with TRBJ1-3; TRBD1 might be the D (5 bases). V was trimmed by 0 bases and J by 0 bases, leaving 7 bases between them. CDR3 length equals 15 residues. CDR1 and CDR2 from the germline V gene are SGHRS and YFSETQ. The CDR3 protein is CASSLDGGSGNTIYF. The CDR3 DNA sequence: TGCGCCAGCAGCTTGGACGGGGGCTCTGGAAACACCATATATTTT. Combining the CDR3 with reference TRBV5-1 and TRBJ1-3 gives the whole variable domain KAGVTQTPRYLIKTRGQQVTLSCSPISGHRSVSWYQQTPGQGLQFLFEYFSETQRNKGNFPGRFSGRQFSNSRSEMNVSTLELGDSALYLCASSLDGGSGNTIYFGEGSWLTVV.

The chain carries TRBV5-5 and TRBJ2-7; D gene unclear. Trimming removed 3 bases at V and 6 bases at J, with 10 bases between. The CDR3 has 12 residues. Germline values: CDR1 SGHKS, CDR2 YYEKEE (reference sequence). CDR3: CASSSWTSEQYF. CDR3 nucleotide sequence: TGTGCCAGCAGCTCGTGGACCAGCGAGCAGTACTTC. Drawing the rest from reference TRBV5-5 and TRBJ2-7, the complete variable domain is DAGVTQSPTHLIKTRGQQVTLRCSPISGHKSVSWYQQVLGQGPQFIFQYYEKEERGRGNFPDRFSARQFPNYSSELNVNALLLGDSALYLCASSSWTSEQYFGPGTRLTVT.

V is TRBV10-3 and J is TRBJ2-5; D is unclear. The V gene's germline CDR1 is ENHRY and CDR2 SYGVKD. The CDR3 is 13 amino acids. Trimming took off 4 bases at V and 4 bases at J, with 10 bases between the two ends. The CDR3 nucleotides read TGTGCCATCAGTGTGTACCCATCAGAGACCCAGTACTTC. This translates into CAISVYPSETQYF.

V and J are TRBV18 and TRBJ2-2; D ambiguous. V lost 3 bases to trimming and J lost 4 bases, with 3 bases between them. Germline loops: CDR1 KGHSH, CDR2 LQKENI. CDR3 length: 12 residues. This CDR3 reads CASSPFTGELFF. The CDR3 DNA reads as TGTGCCAGCTCACCTTTCACCGGGGAGCTGTTTTTT.

The chain links TRBV2 to TRBJ1-2; 8 nucleotides match TRBD1. Unmatched junction bases numbered 10, after V lost 3 bases and J lost 7 bases. CDR3 length: 15 amino acids. Per the germline V gene, CDR1 is SNHLY and CDR2 is FYNNEI. The CDR3 here is CASSDWDQQGGGYTF. CDR3 sequence (DNA): TGTGCCAGCAGTGACTGGGACCAACAGGGGGGTGGCTACACCTTC.

The rearrangement joins TRBV2 to TRBJ1-5; TRBD1 might be the D (6 bases). The CDR3 extends over 17 amino acids. V dropped 1 base and J dropped 7 bases, with 20 bases sitting between them. The germline CDR1 and CDR2 sequences are SNHLY and FYNNEI. CDR3 DNA sequence: TGTGCCAGCAGTGAAGTGGGGGCCGACAGCCGCCGGCAGCCCCAGCATTTT. This translates into CASSEVGADSRRQPQHF.

This clone was seen just once. This chain links TRBV19 with TRBJ1-5; 8 bases are shared with TRBD1. There are 15 residues in the CDR3. Germline V gives CDR1 LNHDA, CDR2 SQIVND (reference sequence). J was trimmed by 2 bases and V by 5 bases; bases with no gene match: 5. The CDR3 bases are TGTGCCAGTAGTCCTACAGGGGGTGGCAATCAGCCCCAGCATTTT. Translating gives CASSPTGGGNQPQHF.

The chain combines TRBV7-2 with TRBJ2-7; TRBD2 aligns across 8 bases. The CDR3 covers 15 residues. The germline CDR1 and CDR2 sequences are SGHTA and FQGNSA. With 1 base clipped from V and 0 bases from J, the junction kept 2 bases outside the gene matches. CDR3 sequence: CASSLEAGVSYEQYF. The CDR3 DNA reads TGTGCCAGCAGCTTAGAAGCGGGGGTCTCCTACGAGCAGTACTTC.

The rearrangement links TRBV9 to TRBJ1-5; D is perhaps TRBD1 (5 bases). V was shortened by 0 bases and J by 7 bases, with 14 bases between the two germline ends. CDR1 is SGDLS, CDR2 YYNGEE, per germline. The CDR3 consists of 15 residues. CDR3 in DNA: TGTGCCAGCAGCGTAGATGCGGGGGGGGAACAGCCCCAGCATTTT. Protein product: CASSVDAGGEQPQHF. Full variable domain (outside the CDR3, taken from reference TRBV9 and TRBJ1-5): DSGVTQTPKHLITATGQRVTLRCSPRSGDLSVYWYQQSLDQGLQFLIQYYNGEERAKGNILERFSAQQFPDLHSELNLSSLELGDSALYFCASSVDAGGEQPQHFGDGTRLSIL.

The rearrangement uses TRBV18 and TRBJ2-5; D is uncertain. This CDR3 is 14 amino acids long. The V end lost 0 bases, the J end lost 3 bases, and 8 bases lay between the germline ends. Germline CDR1 and CDR2: KGHSH and LQKENI. CDR3 sequence (DNA): TGTGCCAGCTCACCACCGGCTAGTAAAGAGACCCAGTACTTC. The encoded protein is CASSPPASKETQYF.

The chain links TRBV12-3 or TRBV12-4 to TRBJ2-4; 7 bases are a match to TRBD1. V lost 5 bases, J lost 5 bases, and 3 bases stayed unmatched. The CDR3 is 13 residues long. The CDR3 spells CASSTGTENIQYF. The CDR3 DNA reads as TGTGCCAGCAGTACCGGGACAGAAAACATTCAGTACTTC.

This chain uses TRBV7-8 with TRBJ1-5, with 7 bases matching TRBD1. The V gene end was trimmed by 3 bases and the J gene end by 4 bases; junction bases not matched to a gene: 3. The germline gives CDR1 SGHVS, CDR2 FQNEAQ. The CDR3 is 14 residues long. CDR3: CASSFQGGNQPQHF. CDR3 bases: TGTGCCAGCAGCTTTCAGGGGGGGAATCAGCCCCAGCATTTT.

This clone has a handful of counts. The chain combines TRBV30 with TRBJ1-6; the D gene is possibly TRBD1 (5 bases). V lost 5 bases and J 7 bases, leaving 12 bases between the germline ends. Germline loops: CDR1 GTSNPN, CDR2 SVGIG (reference sequence). The CDR3 sequence is 13 residues long. CDR3 DNA: TGTGCCTGGTCCTTGGGACTGAATTCACCCCTCCACTTT. This encodes CAWSLGLNSPLHF.

This chain connects TRBV11-3 to TRBJ2-1, with no clear D. The CDR3 length is 13 residues. Germline V gives CDR1 SGHNT, CDR2 YENEEA. Trimming pared 3 bases from V and 6 bases from J, leaving 9 bases between. The CDR3 spells CASSFQRGNEQFF. DNA of the CDR3: TGTGCCAGCAGCTTCCAGCGCGGCAATGAGCAGTTCTTC. The whole variable domain, remainder taken from reference TRBV11-3 and TRBJ2-1, is EAGVVQSPRYKIIEKKQPVAFWCNPISGHNTLYWYLQNLGQGPELLIRYENEEAVDDSQLPKDRFSAERLKGVDSTLKIQPAELGDSAVYLCASSFQRGNEQFFGPGTRLTVL.

This clone was observed a few times. The chain employs TRBV29-1 and TRBJ2-3, with a weak D call TRBD1 (5 bases). This CDR3 has 11 amino acids. The germline V gene encodes CDR1 SQVTM and CDR2 ANQGSEA. Between the trimmed V and J ends, which lost 7 bases and 3 bases, there was a span of 8 bases. The CDR3 loop reads CSGRQTDTQYF. In nucleotides, the CDR3 is TGCAGCGGCCGACAGACAGATACGCAGTATTTT.

This chain joins TRBV30 and TRBJ1-1; the D gene is possibly TRBD1 (5 bases). CDR3 size: 15 residues. Germline-derived CDR1 and CDR2 are GTSNPN and SVGIG (reference sequence). With 7 bases removed from V and 0 bases from J, the gap between germline ends came to 18 bases. The CDR3 DNA follows: TGTGCCTCACGAGCCGTATCAGGGATGAACACTGAAGCTTTCTTT. It encodes CASRAVSGMNTEAFF.

A note on this clone: The junction shows a germline mismatch at one end, possibly a read error. J is TRBJ1-5 and V is TRBV12-3 or TRBV12-4; TRBD1 matches 7 bases. The CDR3 runs 11 residues. CDR3: CASSLWGQTHF. Here the CDR3 DNA reads TGTGCCAGCAGTTTATGGGGACAGACCCACTTT.

This chain links TRBV2 with TRBJ1-1; D not resolved. The CDR3 covers 13 residues. With 7 bases removed from V and 2 bases from J, the gap between germline ends came to 11 bases. The V gene's germline CDR1 is SNHLY and CDR2 FYNNEI. CDR3 DNA: TGTGCCAGCAATGAGGGAGTTAACACTGAAGCTTTCTTT. Translated, it gives CASNEGVNTEAFF.

This clone has only one observation. This sequence joins TRBV19 and TRBJ2-2, with 12 bases that match TRBD1. The junction had 15 bases not matched to a gene; V was cut back by 5 bases and J by 5 bases. The CDR3 runs to 19 residues. From germline, CDR1 is LNHDA and CDR2 SQIVND (reference sequence). The CDR3: CASSSGGTGGGVSTGELFF. The DNA of the CDR3 is TGTGCCAGTAGTTCGGGAGGGACAGGGGGCGGAGTGAGTACCGGGGAGCTGTTTTTT. Full variable domain (missing parts from reference TRBV19 and TRBJ2-2): DGGITQSPKYLFRKEGQNVTLSCEQNLNHDAMYWYRQDPGQGLRLIYYSQIVNDFQKGDIAEGYSVSREKKESFPLTVTSAQKNPTAFYLCASSSGGTGGGVSTGELFFGEGSRLTVL.

The rearrangement links TRBV12-3 or TRBV12-4 to TRBJ2-1, with a tentative D call TRBD1 (5 bases). The CDR3 extends over 12 amino acids. V lost 3 bases, J lost 15 bases, and 15 bases lay in between. The CDR3: CASSFVDGRGFF. The CDR3 DNA follows: TGTGCCAGCAGTTTCGTCGACGGAAGGGGGTTCTTC.

The J gene is TRBJ1-6, the V gene TRBV5-1; D is unclear. This CDR3 comprises 15 residues. Trimming removed 1 base from V and 8 bases from J, with 13 bases in between. Germline values: CDR1 SGHRS, CDR2 YFSETQ. The CDR3 DNA reads as TGCGCCAGCAGCTTGCAACCTGGGGAGGATTCACCCCTCCACTTT. Translated, it gives CASSLQPGEDSPLHF.

This chain uses TRBV28 with TRBJ1-1; TRBD1 might be the D (5 bases). Trimming stripped 6 bases from V and 0 bases from J, with 14 bases between. The CDR3 consists of 15 residues. CDR1 and CDR2 (germline): MDHEN, SYDVKM. The DNA of the CDR3 is TGTGCCAGCAGGAAAGGTGGGGGAATGAACACTGAAGCTTTCTTT. Translation gives CASRKGGGMNTEAFF.